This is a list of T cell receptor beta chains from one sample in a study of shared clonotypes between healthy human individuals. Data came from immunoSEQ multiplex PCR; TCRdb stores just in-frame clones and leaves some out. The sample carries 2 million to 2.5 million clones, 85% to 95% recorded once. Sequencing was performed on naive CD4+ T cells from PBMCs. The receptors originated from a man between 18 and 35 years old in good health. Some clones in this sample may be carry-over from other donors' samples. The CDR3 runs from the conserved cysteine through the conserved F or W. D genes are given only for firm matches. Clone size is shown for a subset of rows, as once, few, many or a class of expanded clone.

CDR3 DNA: TGTGCCAGCAGTGCCGACAGGGTTAATACAGATACGCAGTATTTT
CDR3 protein: CASSADRVNTDTQYF
J gene: TRBJ2-3
V gene: TRBV2
D gene: TRBD1
clone size: .

CDR3 DNA: TGTGCCAGCAGCTTGGATATGCGGGATACGCAGTATTTT
CDR3 protein: CASSLDMRDTQYF
J gene: TRBJ2-3
V gene: TRBV5-4
D gene: .
clone size: .

CDR3 DNA: TGTGCCAGCAGTCTCTGGATGCTTGGGGCCAATGAGCAGTTCTTC
CDR3 protein: CASSLWMLGANEQFF
J gene: TRBJ2-1
V gene: TRBV27
D gene: .
clone size: .

CDR3 DNA: TGTGCCAGTAGTATAGGGGCCAGCACTGCGTATGGCTACACCTTC
CDR3 protein: CASSIGASTAYGYTF
J gene: TRBJ1-2
V gene: TRBV19
D gene: .
clone size: once

CDR3 DNA: TGCGCCAGCAGCCGCCCAGGGGGCTCCTACGAGCAGTACTTC
CDR3 protein: CASSRPGGSYEQYF
J gene: TRBJ2-7
V gene: TRBV5-1
D gene: TRBD1
clone size: .

CDR3 DNA: TGTGCCAGCAGCCAAGATAGGGGGGAGGGCCTTGACGAGCAGTACTTC
CDR3 protein: CASSQDRGEGLDEQYF
J gene: TRBJ2-7
V gene: TRBV4-2
D gene: .
clone size: .

CDR3 DNA: TGTGCCAGCAGTTCCCGCCAGGCAACCTCCTACAATGAGCAGTTCTTC
CDR3 protein: CASSSRQATSYNEQFF
J gene: TRBJ2-1
V gene: TRBV6-6
D gene: .
clone size: .

CDR3 DNA: TGCGCCAGCAGCTTGGAAGGGACTCGGCAGAACACTGAAGCTTTCTTT
CDR3 protein: CASSLEGTRQNTEAFF
J gene: TRBJ1-1
V gene: TRBV5-1
D gene: .
clone size: .

CDR3 DNA: TGCGCCAGCAGCCTGGGCCTAGCGGGGACTCTAAACACCGGGGAGCTGTTTTTT
CDR3 protein: CASSLGLAGTLNTGELFF
J gene: TRBJ2-2
V gene: TRBV5-1
D gene: TRBD2
clone size: .

CDR3 DNA: TGCGCCAGCAGCCCATCCCCCGGGACAGCAAGAAATAACTATGGCTACACCTTC
CDR3 protein: CASSPSPGTARNNYGYTF
J gene: TRBJ1-2
V gene: TRBV5-1
D gene: TRBD1
clone size: .

CDR3 DNA: TGTGCCAGCAGCCTACGGACTTCTGACGAGCAGTACTTC
CDR3 protein: CASSLRTSDEQYF
J gene: TRBJ2-7
V gene: TRBV7-2
D gene: .
clone size: .

CDR3 DNA: TGTGCCAGCAGTACGATTAGCGGGAGGGGCGCAGATACGCAGTATTTT
CDR3 protein: CASSTISGRGADTQYF
J gene: TRBJ2-3
V gene: TRBV27
D gene: TRBD2
clone size: .

CDR3 DNA: TGTGCCAGCAGCCGTGTTAAGGGGGCTGGGGCCAACGTCCTGACTTTC
CDR3 protein: CASSRVKGAGANVLTF
J gene: TRBJ2-6
V gene: TRBV27
D gene: .
clone size: .

CDR3 DNA: TGTGCCAGCAGCCCCTGGCGGAAAAGCTCCTACGAGCAGTACTTC
CDR3 protein: CASSPWRKSSYEQYF
J gene: TRBJ2-7
V gene: TRBV7-9
D gene: .
clone size: once

CDR3 DNA: TGTGCCACCAGCCCAGGGGTCAATCAGCCCCAGCATTTT
CDR3 protein: CATSPGVNQPQHF
J gene: TRBJ1-5
V gene: TRBV15
D gene: .
clone size: .

CDR3 DNA: TGCGCCAGCAGCTGGGGGAACGGGCAGTTCTTC
CDR3 protein: CASSWGNGQFF
J gene: TRBJ2-1
V gene: TRBV5-1
D gene: .
clone size: .

CDR3 DNA: TGTGCCAGCTCACCGCAGGGACCGCCGTACGAGCAGTACTTC
CDR3 protein: CASSPQGPPYEQYF
J gene: TRBJ2-7
V gene: TRBV18
D gene: .
clone size: .

CDR3 DNA: TGTGCCAGCTCACCAAGGCAGGTTAATGAAAAACTGTTTTTT
CDR3 protein: CASSPRQVNEKLFF
J gene: TRBJ1-4
V gene: TRBV18
D gene: .
clone size: .

CDR3 DNA: TGTGCCAGCAGCAATGGGCTAGCGGGCGCCAATGAGCAGTTCTTC
CDR3 protein: CASSNGLAGANEQFF
J gene: TRBJ2-1
V gene: TRBV6-5
D gene: TRBD2
clone size: .

CDR3 DNA: TGTGCCAGCAGCGTAGCCAGGGTACAGTCAGATACGCAGTATTTT
CDR3 protein: CASSVARVQSDTQYF
J gene: TRBJ2-3
V gene: TRBV9
D gene: .
clone size: .

CDR3 DNA: TGTGCCAACGGGGTTAGCAATCAGCCCCAGCATTTT
CDR3 protein: CANGVSNQPQHF
J gene: TRBJ1-5
V gene: TRBV28
D gene: .
clone size: few

CDR3 DNA: TGCGCCAGCAGCTACGCCGGGACAGGGATGGAAGAGACCCAGTACTTC
CDR3 protein: CASSYAGTGMEETQYF
J gene: TRBJ2-5
V gene: TRBV5-1
D gene: TRBD1
clone size: .

CDR3 DNA: TGTGCCAGCCTTTTCTCCCGGACTAGCGGGGTGACTAAGGACAATGAGCAGTTCTTC
CDR3 protein: CASLFSRTSGVTKDNEQFF
J gene: TRBJ2-1
V gene: TRBV28
D gene: TRBD2
clone size: .

CDR3 DNA: TGTGCCTGGAGTTTTACGGGCAATGAGCAGTTCTTC
CDR3 protein: CAWSFTGNEQFF
J gene: TRBJ2-1
V gene: TRBV30
D gene: .
clone size: .

CDR3 DNA: TGTGCCAGCAGCGCACAGGGGATGAACACTGAAGCTTTCTTT
CDR3 protein: CASSAQGMNTEAFF
J gene: TRBJ1-1
V gene: TRBV9
D gene: TRBD1
clone size: .

CDR3 DNA: TGCAGCGTTGGCGAGTTTCCTAGCGGGGACACCGGGGAGCTGTTTTTT
CDR3 protein: CSVGEFPSGDTGELFF
J gene: TRBJ2-2
V gene: TRBV29-1
D gene: TRBD2
clone size: .

CDR3 DNA: TGTGCCAGCATAAAACAAAACGGGGAAGCTTTCTTT
CDR3 protein: CASIKQNGEAFF
J gene: TRBJ1-1
V gene: TRBV6-1
D gene: .
clone size: .

CDR3 DNA: TGTGCCAGCAGCTTAGGGAGGGAGGGTGAGCAGTTCTTC
CDR3 protein: CASSLGREGEQFF
J gene: TRBJ2-1
V gene: TRBV7-2
D gene: TRBD2
clone size: .

CDR3 DNA: TGCGCCAGCAGCTTGGACGGTAGGGTCAAATCGAACACTGAAGCTTTCTTT
CDR3 protein: CASSLDGRVKSNTEAFF
J gene: TRBJ1-1
V gene: TRBV5-1
D gene: .
clone size: .

CDR3 DNA: TGTGCCAGCTCACCAGTCATGGCCGGTGGGGGCTACGAGCAGTACTTC
CDR3 protein: CASSPVMAGGGYEQYF
J gene: TRBJ2-7
V gene: TRBV18
D gene: .
clone size: .

CDR3 DNA: TGCAGCGTTGGACAGGGTGATGGCTACACCTTC
CDR3 protein: CSVGQGDGYTF
J gene: TRBJ1-2
V gene: TRBV29-1
D gene: TRBD1
clone size: .

CDR3 DNA: TGTGCCAGCAGCTCGCAGGGGTCGAACACTGAAGCTTTCTTT
CDR3 protein: CASSSQGSNTEAFF
J gene: TRBJ1-1
V gene: TRBV7-9
D gene: .
clone size: .

CDR3 DNA: TGCAGCGTCCACTTAGCGGGAGGCGAGCAGTACTTC
CDR3 protein: CSVHLAGGEQYF
J gene: TRBJ2-7
V gene: TRBV29-1
D gene: TRBD2
clone size: .

CDR3 DNA: TGTGCCAGCAGTTTATCCCGTAATTCATACGAGCAGTTCTTC
CDR3 protein: CASSLSRNSYEQFF
J gene: TRBJ2-1
V gene: TRBV27
D gene: .
clone size: .

CDR3 DNA: TGTGCCAGCACCTCGAACAGAGCGGGCACAGATACGCAGTATTTT
CDR3 protein: CASTSNRAGTDTQYF
J gene: TRBJ2-3
V gene: TRBV6-1
D gene: .
clone size: .

CDR3 DNA: TGTGCCAGCAGTGGCAACCTATTCACAGATACGCAGTATTTT
CDR3 protein: CASSGNLFTDTQYF
J gene: TRBJ2-3
V gene: TRBV2
D gene: .
clone size: .

CDR3 DNA: TGTGCCAGCAGTACAGGGGGATTAAGAGCTTTCTTT
CDR3 protein: CASSTGGLRAFF
J gene: TRBJ1-1
V gene: TRBV25-1
D gene: TRBD1
clone size: few

CDR3 DNA: TGTGCCAGTTCCCTTGACAGGGAAATCTACAATGAGCAGTTCTTC
CDR3 protein: CASSLDREIYNEQFF
J gene: TRBJ2-1
V gene: TRBV19
D gene: TRBD1
clone size: .

CDR3 DNA: TGTGCCTGGAGTAGGATTAGCGCCGAGACCCAGTACTTC
CDR3 protein: CAWSRISAETQYF
J gene: TRBJ2-5
V gene: TRBV30
D gene: .
clone size: .